This T cell receptor beta chain was sequenced in a study of OX40 agonist ivuxolimab in advanced cancers. This clone was seen just once. Any history of autoimmune disease or systemic immunosuppression disqualified patients. The data were produced by immunoSEQ multiplex PCR, yet TCRdb's version contains in-frame clones alone and is incomplete. The data hold some 60,000 clones, with about nine tenths observed a single time. Germline-derived CDR1 and CDR2 are SGHVS and FQNEAQ. The ends were cut back, 5 bases at V and 6 bases at J, with 16 bases in the middle. CDR3 length equals 15 residues. Sample: CD4+ or CD8+ T cells sorted from blood, taken in a trial of the OX40 agonist ivuxolimab. The chain combines TRBV7-8 with TRBJ1-4, with a possible D match to TRBD1 (5 bases). This clonotype was sampled from an adult with an advanced solid tumor such as melanoma, head and neck, liver or kidney cancer. The CDR3 sequence: CASSVRVGGDEKLFF. CDR3 DNA sequence: TGTGCCAGCAGCGTTAGGGTCGGGGGGGATGAAAAACTGTTTTTT.